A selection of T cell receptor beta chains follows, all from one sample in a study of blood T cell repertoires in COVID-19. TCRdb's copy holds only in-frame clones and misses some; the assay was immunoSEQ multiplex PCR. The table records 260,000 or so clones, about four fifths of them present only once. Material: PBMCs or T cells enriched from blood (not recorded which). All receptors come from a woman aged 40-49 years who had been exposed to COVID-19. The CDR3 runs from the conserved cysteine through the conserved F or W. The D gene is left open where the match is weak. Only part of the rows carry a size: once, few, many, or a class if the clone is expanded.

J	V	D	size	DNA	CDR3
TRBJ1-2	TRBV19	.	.	TGTGCCAGTACCCCGTGGAGTGGAGGGGAGTATGGCTACACCTTC	CASTPWSGGEYGYTF
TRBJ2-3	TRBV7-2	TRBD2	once	TGTGCCAGCAGCTCGGGACTAGCTAGCACAGATACGCAGTATTTT	CASSSGLASTDTQYF
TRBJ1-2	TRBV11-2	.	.	TGTGCCAGCAGCTTAGCGGGACAAGTGAAAGGCTACACCTTC	CASSLAGQVKGYTF
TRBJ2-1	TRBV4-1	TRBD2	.	TGCGCCAGCAGCCCGGGACTAGCGGTTAGCTCCTACAATGAGCAGTTCTTC	CASSPGLAVSSYNEQFF
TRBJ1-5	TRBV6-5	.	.	TGTGCCAGCATTCCCAGTCTCCCAGGTTGGCCCCAGCATTTT	CASIPSLPGWPQHF
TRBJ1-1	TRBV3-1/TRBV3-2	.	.	TGTGCCAGCTCCATAGGGGGGAACACTGAAGCTTTCTTT	CASSIGGNTEAFF
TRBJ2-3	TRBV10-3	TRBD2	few	TGTGCCATCAACGGACAGGGCCTAGCGGGGGGGGAAGGGAGCACAGATACGCAGTATTTT	CAINGQGLAGGEGSTDTQYF
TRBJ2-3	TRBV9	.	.	TGTGCCAGCAGCGTAGCGGTGCGGAGCACAGATACGCAGTATTTT	CASSVAVRSTDTQYF
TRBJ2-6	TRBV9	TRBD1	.	TGTGCCAGCAGCGTACCCCAATCCCAGGGGGCGGACCATATACCCAGCTCTGGGGCCAACGTCCTGACTTTC	CASSVPQSQGADHIPSSGANVLTF
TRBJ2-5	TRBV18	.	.	TGTGCCAGCCGAACCGACGGGGAGACCCAGTACTTC	CASRTDGETQYF
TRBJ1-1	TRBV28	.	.	TGTGCCAGCAGTTCGAGATACAGGATGAACACTGAAGCTTTCTTT	CASSSRYRMNTEAFF
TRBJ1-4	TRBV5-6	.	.	TGTGCCAGCAGCTTGATGACTCTCAATGAAAAACTGTTTTTT	CASSLMTLNEKLFF
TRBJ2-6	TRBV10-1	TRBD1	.	TGCGCCATCCTAGGGCGGAGTGACAGGGGCCAGGAGTACTCTGGGGCCAACGTCCTGACTTTC	CAILGRSDRGQEYSGANVLTF
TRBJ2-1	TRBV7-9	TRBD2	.	TGTGCCAGCAGCTTACTAGCGGAGTCGAGCTCCTACAATGAGCAGTTCTTC	CASSLLAESSSYNEQFF
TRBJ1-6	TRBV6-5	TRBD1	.	TGTGCCAGCAGTTGGGGACAGTTTGGCCCGAATTCACCCCTCCACTTT	CASSWGQFGPNSPLHF
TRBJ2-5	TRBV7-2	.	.	TGTGCCAGCAGCGGTACAGGGCTAGAGACCCAGTACTTC	CASSGTGLETQYF
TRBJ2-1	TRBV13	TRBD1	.	TGTGCCAGCAGCCTCCAGGGACAGATTTTCGATGAGCAGTTCTTC	CASSLQGQIFDEQFF
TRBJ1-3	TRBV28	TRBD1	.	TGTGCCAGCACCCTGGACAGGGGAAGGGCTGGAAACACCATATATTTT	CASTLDRGRAGNTIYF
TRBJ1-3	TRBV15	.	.	TGTGCCACCAGCAGGGAGGGTCTGAAGGCTGGAAACACCATATATTTT	CATSREGLKAGNTIYF
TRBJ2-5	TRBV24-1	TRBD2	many	TGTGCCACCAGTGAAAGGTCCCGAGCGGGGGGAGATCGAGAGACCCAGTACTTC	CATSERSRAGGDRETQYF
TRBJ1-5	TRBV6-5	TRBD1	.	TGTGCCAGCAGGACAGGGCTGAATCAGCCCCAGCATTTT	CASRTGLNQPQHF
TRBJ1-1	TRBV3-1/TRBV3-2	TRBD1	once	TGTGCCAGCAGCCAAGCACAGGGGTTAAAGGAAGCTTTCTTT	CASSQAQGLKEAFF
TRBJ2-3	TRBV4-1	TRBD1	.	TGCGCCAGCAGGCGACAGGGTCTCAGCACAGATACGCAGTATTTT	CASRRQGLSTDTQYF